A selection of T cell receptor beta chains follows, all from one sample in a study of T cell responses to AZD1222 COVID-19 vaccine. Repertoires were generated with immunoSEQ multiplex PCR, while TCRdb's copy carries only in-frame clones and drops some. Of around 160,000 clones listed, about 90% are singletons. The sample here was peripheral blood, taken 28 days after the second AZD1222 dose. The receptors were sampled from an adult who received the AZD1222 COVID-19 vaccine. Both conserved end residues are part of each CDR3. A D gene is named only where the DNA matches it firmly. A clone size is listed for some rows: how often the clone was seen (once, few, many), or a class if it is expanded.

v_gene	d_gene	abundance	j_gene	CDR3nt	CDR3aa
TRBV9	TRBD2	NA	TRBJ2-3	TGTGCCAGCAGCGCTAGCGGGAGGCAAGATACGCAGTATTTT	CASSASGRQDTQYF
TRBV14	TRBD2	NA	TRBJ2-5	TGTGCCAGCAGCCAGGACCCTCGGGCGGCTAGCGGGACCGCCCAAGAGACCCAGTACTTC	CASSQDPRAASGTAQETQYF
TRBV30	NA	NA	TRBJ1-1	TGTGCCTGGACGGTGGTTCGGGGGATCGGCACTGAAGCTTTCTTT	CAWTVVRGIGTEAFF
TRBV7-2	NA	NA	TRBJ1-1	TGTGCCACCCCGGGATGGGGTGGCACTGAAGCTTTCTTT	CATPGWGGTEAFF
TRBV12-3/TRBV12-4	NA	NA	TRBJ2-7	TGTGCCAGCAGTTTAGCCAGCTACGAGCAGTACTTC	CASSLASYEQYF
TRBV18	TRBD2	NA	TRBJ2-1	TGTGCCAGCTCGGAGGGACTCGACGGCCGCGGGGGGCAGTTCTTC	CASSEGLDGRGGQFF
TRBV5-6	TRBD2	NA	TRBJ2-5	TGTGCCAGCAGCCCCATAGCGGGGGGGCGGCAAGAGACCCAGTACTTC	CASSPIAGGRQETQYF
TRBV5-1	NA	NA	TRBJ1-4	TGCGCCAGCAGCTTGGGTCCCCCCGGTAGGGAAAAACTGTTTTTT	CASSLGPPGREKLFF
TRBV5-5	NA	NA	TRBJ2-6	TGTGCCAGCAGCTTGTCCCCGAGCTCTGGGGCCAACGTCCTGACTTTC	CASSLSPSSGANVLTF
TRBV6-6	NA	NA	TRBJ2-3	TGTGCCAGCAGTAAGAGAGACCGCACAGATACGCAGTATTTT	CASSKRDRTDTQYF
TRBV6-1	NA	NA	TRBJ2-7	TGTGCCAGCAGTGAAGAAACGGGGTTGGGGGAGCAGTACTTC	CASSEETGLGEQYF
TRBV14	NA	NA	TRBJ1-2	TGTGCCAGCAGCCAAATTGACGGCCTATATGGCTACACCTTC	CASSQIDGLYGYTF
TRBV30	NA	NA	TRBJ1-6	TGTGCCTGGAGCCCCAGCTATAATTCACCCCTCCACTTT	CAWSPSYNSPLHF
TRBV4-1	NA	NA	TRBJ2-5	TGCGCCAGCAGCGCACTAGCAGTGGAGACCCAGTACTTC	CASSALAVETQYF
TRBV5-1	TRBD2	NA	TRBJ2-5	TGCGCCAGCAGCCTAGCGGGGGGGGAAGAGACCCAGTACTTC	CASSLAGGEETQYF
TRBV29-1	TRBD1	NA	TRBJ1-5	TGCAGCGTGGGACAGGGGGAAGGGCAGCCCCAGCATTTT	CSVGQGEGQPQHF
TRBV20-1	NA	few	TRBJ2-1	TGCAGTGCTAGGCGGGATTTCGAGTTCTTC	CSARRDFEFF
TRBV7-8	NA	NA	TRBJ1-5	TGTGCCAGCAGCCAGTCGAGATTCAGGGATCCAGGTCAGCCCCAGCATTTT	CASSQSRFRDPGQPQHF
TRBV15	NA	NA	TRBJ2-5	TGTGCCACCAGCAGCGGGACCGAGGATGCACAAGAGACCCAGTACTTC	CATSSGTEDAQETQYF
TRBV18	NA	NA	TRBJ2-7	TGTGCCAGCTCACCTTGGCCTTCCTACGAGCAGTACTTC	CASSPWPSYEQYF
TRBV9	NA	NA	TRBJ2-1	TGTGCCAGCAGCGTAGGGGGAGCCTACAATGAGCAGTTCTTC	CASSVGGAYNEQFF
TRBV11-3	NA	NA	TRBJ2-3	TGTGCCAGCAGCTTAGATGGGGTCGGGGATACGCAGTATTTT	CASSLDGVGDTQYF
TRBV15	NA	NA	TRBJ1-1	TGTGCCACCCGAATGGATGGGCGGGAGCTGAAAGCTTTCTTT	CATRMDGRELKAFF
TRBV2	NA	NA	TRBJ2-1	TGTGCCAGCAGTGAGACAGGGGATCAGCGGGGGCGGTCCTACAATGAGCAGTTCTTC	CASSETGDQRGRSYNEQFF
TRBV6-1	TRBD2	NA	TRBJ2-1	TGTGCCAGCAGTGAAGCAGGCGGGAGGGCCAGGGATGAGCAGTTCTTC	CASSEAGGRARDEQFF
TRBV6-2/TRBV6-3	TRBD1	NA	TRBJ2-3	TGTGCCAGCAGTTACAGGGGGCCAAGGGGCACAGATACGCAGTATTTT	CASSYRGPRGTDTQYF
TRBV5-6	NA	NA	TRBJ1-1	TGTGCCAGCAGTCGCCCACAGGGTCCCACTGAAGCTTTCTTT	CASSRPQGPTEAFF
TRBV18	TRBD1	NA	TRBJ2-7	TGTGCCAGCTCTCCCACCGGGACAGCCCTTTACGAGCAGTACTTC	CASSPTGTALYEQYF
TRBV19	NA	NA	TRBJ1-2	TGTGCCAGTTCTTCTGAGGGGTTCGATGGCTACACCTTC	CASSSEGFDGYTF
TRBV7-6	TRBD2	NA	TRBJ2-7	TGTGCCAGCAGCCTCGCCATAGCGGGAGAGGGATACGAGCAGTACTTC	CASSLAIAGEGYEQYF
TRBV18	NA	NA	TRBJ1-1	TGTGCCAGCTCACCAGAACAGTCGAACACTGAAGCTTTCTTT	CASSPEQSNTEAFF
TRBV7-9	NA	NA	TRBJ2-1	TGTGCCAGCAGCCCGGAGGTCCCCGAAGATGAGCAGTTCTTC	CASSPEVPEDEQFF
TRBV12-3/TRBV12-4	NA	NA	TRBJ1-1	TGTGCCAGCAGGTGGACGGGGAACACTGAAGCTTTCTTT	CASRWTGNTEAFF
TRBV18	TRBD2	NA	TRBJ2-1	TGTGCCAGCTCACCACTTACGGGGGGCTACAATGAGCAGTTCTTC	CASSPLTGGYNEQFF
TRBV4-2	TRBD2	NA	TRBJ2-3	TGTGCCAGCAGCCAAGGACTAGCGGGAGGGACCACAGATACGCAGTATTTT	CASSQGLAGGTTDTQYF
TRBV19	NA	NA	TRBJ2-7	TGTGCCAGTAGTATAGTCGGCCAGGGGAACTACGAGCAGTACTTC	CASSIVGQGNYEQYF
TRBV19	TRBD1	NA	TRBJ1-5	TGTGCCAGTAGTATCAGTGGGAGGGGGCAGGAGCCCCAGCATTTT	CASSISGRGQEPQHF
TRBV7-9	NA	once	TRBJ2-1	TGTGCCAGCAGCTTACCCCAGGGAGGGGGCAATGAGCAGTTCTTC	CASSLPQGGGNEQFF
TRBV30	NA	few	TRBJ1-2	TGTGCCTGGACAAGGGGTTCGAAGGGCTACACCTTC	CAWTRGSKGYTF
TRBV6-4	NA	NA	TRBJ2-1	TGTGCCAGCAGTGCGGCAGGGGGGGGCAATGAGCAGTTCTTC	CASSAAGGGNEQFF
TRBV25-1	TRBD2	NA	TRBJ2-3	TGTGCCAGCAGTGAACAGCGGGGGGGAAGCACAGATACGCAGTATTTT	CASSEQRGGSTDTQYF
TRBV3-1/TRBV3-2	NA	NA	TRBJ1-1	TGTGCCAGCAGCCCGGGGGGGGATTCGAACACTGAAGCTTTCTTT	CASSPGGDSNTEAFF